This T cell receptor (beta chain) was sequenced during a study of PD-1 blockade in classical Hodgkin lymphoma. The wider study: Patients in the cohort were put on intravenous nivolumab, 3 mg/kg every 2 weeks. General study findings and limits: After ASCT, patients who started nivolumab under 1 year later were excluded. The study found that TCR diversity rose significantly by C4D1 in CD4+ but not CD8+ cells. TCR diversity at baseline was reported to be reduced in newly diagnosed patients relative to healthy donors.

This table comes from immunoSEQ multiplex PCR, and its TCRdb copy is limited to in-frame clones, with some not included. The table lists about 27,000 clones, around four fifths of them singletons. Brentuximab vedotin exposure varied, and every patient relapsed after autologous stem cell transplantation. This clone was observed once. What it binds is unknown. The sequenced sample was peripheral blood mononuclear cells (PBMCs), obtained before the second cycle of nivolumab. The clonotype originates from a human donor with classical Hodgkin lymphoma.

In DNA, the CDR3 is TGTGCCAGTAGTATACCGCAGGGCGAGTTTAACTATGGCTACACCTTC. The encoded protein is CASSIPQGEFNYGYTF. V gene TRBV19 combines with J gene TRBJ1-2, with D possibly TRBD1 on 5 matching bases. This CDR3 is built from 16 residues. V lost 2 bases and J lost 1, with 14 bases in between. Germline CDR1 and CDR2: LNHDA and SQIVND (reference sequence).